This T cell receptor beta chain was recovered during a study of molecular identifiers for immune sequencing clone quantification. Study results and caveats: Clones exceeding 20 RNA copies carried over 97% of effector molecules but under 1% of naive-cell molecules.

Sorting captured naive CD8 T cells as CD8+CD4-CCR7+CD45RA+. For bulk TCR libraries, previously described methods and listed TCR primers were used. From the PCR reads, TCRdb called clonotypes with MiXCR, one entry per CDR3 protein. The table has hundreds of thousands of distinct CDR3 sequences, 25% seen once. As regards this clonotype: Antigen specificity is unknown.

Sequencing was carried out using naive CD8+ T cells from blood, with Jurkat cell RNA spiked in. Documented subset: FACS-sorted CD8+CD4-CCR7+CD45RA+ naive T cells. The source of this sequence is a human donor in good health. Some libraries in this study had Jurkat cell RNA spiked in.

The CDR3 loop is CASSPSGDVDEQFF. DNA for the CDR3: TGTGCCAGCAGCCCAAGCGGGGACGTAGATGAGCAGTTCTTC. V and J are TRBV7-3 and TRBJ2-1; TRBD2 matches at 7 bases. This CDR3 is 14 amino acids long. The germline V gene has CDR1 SGHTA and CDR2 FQGTGA. V was pared by 5 bases and J by 8 bases, with 9 bases of the junction left unmatched.